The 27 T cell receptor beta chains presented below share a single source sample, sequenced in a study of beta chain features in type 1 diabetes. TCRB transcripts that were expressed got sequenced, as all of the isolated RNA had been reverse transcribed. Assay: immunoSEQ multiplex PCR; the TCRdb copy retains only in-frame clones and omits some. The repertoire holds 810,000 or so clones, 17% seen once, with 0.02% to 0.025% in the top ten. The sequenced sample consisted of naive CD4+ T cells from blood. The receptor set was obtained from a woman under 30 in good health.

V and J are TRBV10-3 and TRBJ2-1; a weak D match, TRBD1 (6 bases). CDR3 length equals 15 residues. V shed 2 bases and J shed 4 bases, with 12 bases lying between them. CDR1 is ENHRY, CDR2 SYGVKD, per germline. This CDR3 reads CAISEPTTGYNEQFF. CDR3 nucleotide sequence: TGTGCCATCAGTGAGCCGACCACAGGGTACAATGAGCAGTTCTTC.

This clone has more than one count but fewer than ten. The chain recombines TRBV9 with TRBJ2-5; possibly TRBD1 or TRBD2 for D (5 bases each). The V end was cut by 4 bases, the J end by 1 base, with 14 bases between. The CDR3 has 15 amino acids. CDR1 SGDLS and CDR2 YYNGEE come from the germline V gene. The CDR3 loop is CASSSGHPLQETQYF. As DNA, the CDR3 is TGTGCCAGCAGCAGCGGACATCCCCTCCAAGAGACCCAGTACTTC.

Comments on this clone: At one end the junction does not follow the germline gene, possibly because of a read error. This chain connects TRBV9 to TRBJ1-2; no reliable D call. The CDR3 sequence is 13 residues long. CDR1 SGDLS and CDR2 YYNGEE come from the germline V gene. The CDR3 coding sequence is TGTGCCAGCAGCGTAGCTTCTTGGCGGCGCGGCGAATTC. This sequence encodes CASSVASWRRGEF.

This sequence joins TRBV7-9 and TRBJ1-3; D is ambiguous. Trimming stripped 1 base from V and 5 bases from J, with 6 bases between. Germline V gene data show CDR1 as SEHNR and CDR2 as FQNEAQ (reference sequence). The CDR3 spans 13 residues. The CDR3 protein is CASSLEVRNTIYF. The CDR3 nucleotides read TGTGCCAGCAGCTTAGAAGTGAGAAACACCATATATTTT.

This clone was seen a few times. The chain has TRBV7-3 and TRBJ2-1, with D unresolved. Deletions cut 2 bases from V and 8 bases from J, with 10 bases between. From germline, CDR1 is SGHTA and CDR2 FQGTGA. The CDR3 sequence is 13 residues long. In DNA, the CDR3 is TGTGCCAGCAGCTTATCAGGTTACGATGAGCAGTTCTTC. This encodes CASSLSGYDEQFF.

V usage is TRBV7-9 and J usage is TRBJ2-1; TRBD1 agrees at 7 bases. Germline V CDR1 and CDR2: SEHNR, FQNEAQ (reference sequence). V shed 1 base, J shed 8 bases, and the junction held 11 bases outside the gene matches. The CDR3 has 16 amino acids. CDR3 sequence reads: CASSLVGQGVPYEQFF. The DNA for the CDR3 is TGTGCCAGCAGCTTAGTCGGGCAGGGGGTCCCGTATGAGCAGTTCTTC.

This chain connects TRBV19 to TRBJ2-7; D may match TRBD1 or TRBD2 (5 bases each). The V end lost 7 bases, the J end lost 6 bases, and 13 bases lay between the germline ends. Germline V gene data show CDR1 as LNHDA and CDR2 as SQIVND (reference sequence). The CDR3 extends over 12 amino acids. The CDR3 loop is CASTGPRLEQYF. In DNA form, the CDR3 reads TGTGCCAGTACGGGACCCAGACTCGAGCAGTACTTC.

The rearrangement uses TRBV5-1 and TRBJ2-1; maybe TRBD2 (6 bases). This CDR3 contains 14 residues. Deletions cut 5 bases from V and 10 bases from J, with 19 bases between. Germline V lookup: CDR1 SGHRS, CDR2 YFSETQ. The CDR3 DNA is TGCGCCAGCAGTCTCGGGAGAATAGGAGGGGAGCAGTTCTTC. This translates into CASSLGRIGGEQFF.

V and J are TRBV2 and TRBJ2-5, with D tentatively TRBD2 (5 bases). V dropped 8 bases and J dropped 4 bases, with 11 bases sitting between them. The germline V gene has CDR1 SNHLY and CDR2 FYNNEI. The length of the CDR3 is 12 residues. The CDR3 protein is CASYDYSETQYF. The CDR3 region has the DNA TGTGCCAGCTACGACTATTCAGAGACCCAGTACTTC.

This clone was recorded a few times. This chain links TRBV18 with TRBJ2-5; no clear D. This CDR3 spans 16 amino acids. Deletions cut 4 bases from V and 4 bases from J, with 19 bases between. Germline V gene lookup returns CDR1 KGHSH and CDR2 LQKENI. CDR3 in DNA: TGTGCCAGCTCACTCGCGAGCGAAAGTAGAGGAGAGACCCAGTACTTC. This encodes CASSLASESRGETQYF.

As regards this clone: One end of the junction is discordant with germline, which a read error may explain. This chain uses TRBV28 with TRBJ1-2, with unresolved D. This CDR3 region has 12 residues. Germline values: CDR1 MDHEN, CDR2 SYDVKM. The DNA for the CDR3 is TGTGCCAGCAGTTTCCAAGGTCGGCATCCTCGTTTC. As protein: CASSFQGRHPRF.

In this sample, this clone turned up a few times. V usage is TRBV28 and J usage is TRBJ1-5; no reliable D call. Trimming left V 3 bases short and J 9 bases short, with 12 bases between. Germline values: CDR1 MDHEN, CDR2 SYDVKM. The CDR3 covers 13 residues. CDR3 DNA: TGTGCCAGCAGTTTTCAGGCGCTTAGGCCCCAGCATTTT. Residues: CASSFQALRPQHF.

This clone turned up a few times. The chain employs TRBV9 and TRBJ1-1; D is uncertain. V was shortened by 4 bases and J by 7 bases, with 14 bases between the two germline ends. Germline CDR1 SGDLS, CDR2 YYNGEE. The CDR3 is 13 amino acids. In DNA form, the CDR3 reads TGTGCCAGCAGCCAAGATTGGTCCGGTGAAGCTTTCTTT. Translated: CASSQDWSGEAFF.

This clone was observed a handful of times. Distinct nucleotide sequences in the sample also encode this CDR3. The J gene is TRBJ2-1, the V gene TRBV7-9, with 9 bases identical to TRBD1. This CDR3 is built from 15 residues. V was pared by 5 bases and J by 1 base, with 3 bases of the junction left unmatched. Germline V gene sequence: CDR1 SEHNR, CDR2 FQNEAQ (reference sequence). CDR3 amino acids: CASSLDRGSYNEQFF. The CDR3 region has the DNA TGTGCCAGCAGCCTCGACAGGGGGTCCTACAATGAGCAGTTCTTC.

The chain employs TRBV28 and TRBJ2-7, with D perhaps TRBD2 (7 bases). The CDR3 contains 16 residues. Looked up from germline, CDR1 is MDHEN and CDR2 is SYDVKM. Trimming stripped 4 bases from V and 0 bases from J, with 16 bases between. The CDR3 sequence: CASSSNAGAGSYEQYF. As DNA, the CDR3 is TGTGCCAGCAGTTCAAACGCGGGGGCAGGCTCCTACGAGCAGTACTTC.

CDR3 nucleotides: TGCGCCAGCGGAGCTCTCGGGACTGTGTCTGGGGAGCTGTTTTTT. It translates to CASGALGTVSGELFF. The chain uses TRBV5-1 and TRBJ2-2; possibly TRBD2 for D (6 bases). Germline values: CDR1 SGHRS, CDR2 YFSETQ. The CDR3 is made up of 15 amino acids. Trimming removed 7 bases from V and 8 bases from J, with 21 bases in between.

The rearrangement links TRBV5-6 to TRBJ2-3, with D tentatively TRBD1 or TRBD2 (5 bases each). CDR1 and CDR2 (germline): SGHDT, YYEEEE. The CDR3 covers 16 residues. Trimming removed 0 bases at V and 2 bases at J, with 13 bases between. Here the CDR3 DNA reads TGTGCCAGCAGCTTGGACCCGGGGCGCCTCACAGATACGCAGTATTTT. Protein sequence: CASSLDPGRLTDTQYF.

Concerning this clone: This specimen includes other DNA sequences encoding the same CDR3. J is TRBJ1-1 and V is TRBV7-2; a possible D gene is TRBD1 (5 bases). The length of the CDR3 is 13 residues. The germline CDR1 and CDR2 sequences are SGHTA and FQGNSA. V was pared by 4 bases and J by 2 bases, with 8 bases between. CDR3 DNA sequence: TGTGCCAGCAGCTCCCAGGGAAACACTGAAGCTTTCTTT. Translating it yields CASSSQGNTEAFF.

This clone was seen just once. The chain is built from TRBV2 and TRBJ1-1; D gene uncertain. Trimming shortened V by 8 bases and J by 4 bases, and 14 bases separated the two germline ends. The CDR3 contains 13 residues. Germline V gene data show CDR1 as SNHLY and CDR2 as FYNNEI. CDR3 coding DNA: TGTGCCAGCTCACCCGAGAAGGGCACTGAAGCTTTCTTT. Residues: CASSPEKGTEAFF.

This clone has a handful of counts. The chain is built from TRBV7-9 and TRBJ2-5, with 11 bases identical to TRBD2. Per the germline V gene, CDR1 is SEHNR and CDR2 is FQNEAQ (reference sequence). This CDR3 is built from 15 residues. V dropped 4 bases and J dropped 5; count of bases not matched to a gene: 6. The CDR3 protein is CASSSSGRFDETQYF. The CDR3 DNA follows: TGTGCCAGCAGCTCTAGCGGGAGGTTTGACGAGACCCAGTACTTC.

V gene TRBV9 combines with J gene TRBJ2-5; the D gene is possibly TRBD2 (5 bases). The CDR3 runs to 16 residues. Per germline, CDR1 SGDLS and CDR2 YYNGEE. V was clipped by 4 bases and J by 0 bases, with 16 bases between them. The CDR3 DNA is TGTGCCAGCAGCAGGAGACCCGGGATCAACCAAGAGACCCAGTACTTC. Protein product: CASSRRPGINQETQYF.

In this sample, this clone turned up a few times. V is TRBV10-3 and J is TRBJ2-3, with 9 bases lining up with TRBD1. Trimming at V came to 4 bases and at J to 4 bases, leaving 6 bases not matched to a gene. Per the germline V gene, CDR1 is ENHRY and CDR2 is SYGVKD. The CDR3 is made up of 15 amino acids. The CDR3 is CAISGGQGRSDTQYF. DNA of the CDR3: TGTGCCATCAGTGGGGGACAGGGACGGTCAGATACGCAGTATTTT.

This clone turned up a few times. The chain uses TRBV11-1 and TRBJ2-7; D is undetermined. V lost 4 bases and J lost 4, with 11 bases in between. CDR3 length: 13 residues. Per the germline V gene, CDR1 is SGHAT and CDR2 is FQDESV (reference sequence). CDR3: CASSSGPQYEQYF. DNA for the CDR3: TGTGCCAGCAGCTCAGGACCACAATACGAGCAGTACTTC.

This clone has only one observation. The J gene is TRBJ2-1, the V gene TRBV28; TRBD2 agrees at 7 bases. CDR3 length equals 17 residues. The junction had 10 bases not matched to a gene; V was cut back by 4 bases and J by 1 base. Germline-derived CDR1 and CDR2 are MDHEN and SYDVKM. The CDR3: CASSSPSAGRSYNEQFF. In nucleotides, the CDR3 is TGTGCCAGCAGTTCCCCCTCAGCCGGGAGGTCCTACAATGAGCAGTTCTTC. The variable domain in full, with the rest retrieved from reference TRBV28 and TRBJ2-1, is DVKVTQSSRYLVKRTGEKVFLECVQDMDHENMFWYRQDPGLGLRLIYFSYDVKMKEKGDIPEGYSVSREKKERFSLILESASTNQTSMYLCASSSPSAGRSYNEQFFGPGTRLTVL.

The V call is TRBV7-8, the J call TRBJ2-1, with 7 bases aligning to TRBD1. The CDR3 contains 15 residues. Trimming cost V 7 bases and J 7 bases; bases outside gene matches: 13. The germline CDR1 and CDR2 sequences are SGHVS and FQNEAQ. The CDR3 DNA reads TGTGCCAGCACCCGAGCCGACAGGGTGGGAAATGAGCAGTTCTTC. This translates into CASTRADRVGNEQFF.

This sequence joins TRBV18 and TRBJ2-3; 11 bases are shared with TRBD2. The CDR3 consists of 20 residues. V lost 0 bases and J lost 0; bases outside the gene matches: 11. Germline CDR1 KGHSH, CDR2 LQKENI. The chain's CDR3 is CASSPPRVAGGRTSTDTQYF. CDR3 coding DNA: TGTGCCAGCTCACCACCGCGGGTAGCGGGAGGGCGAACTAGCACAGATACGCAGTATTTT.

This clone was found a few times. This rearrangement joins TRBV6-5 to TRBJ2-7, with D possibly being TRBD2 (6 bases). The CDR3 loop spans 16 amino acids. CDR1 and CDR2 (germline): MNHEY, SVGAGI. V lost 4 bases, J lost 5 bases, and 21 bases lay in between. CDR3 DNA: TGTGCCAGCAGTTTAGCGCCTCGCGGGGCCCTCCACGAGCAGTACTTC. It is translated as CASSLAPRGALHEQYF.